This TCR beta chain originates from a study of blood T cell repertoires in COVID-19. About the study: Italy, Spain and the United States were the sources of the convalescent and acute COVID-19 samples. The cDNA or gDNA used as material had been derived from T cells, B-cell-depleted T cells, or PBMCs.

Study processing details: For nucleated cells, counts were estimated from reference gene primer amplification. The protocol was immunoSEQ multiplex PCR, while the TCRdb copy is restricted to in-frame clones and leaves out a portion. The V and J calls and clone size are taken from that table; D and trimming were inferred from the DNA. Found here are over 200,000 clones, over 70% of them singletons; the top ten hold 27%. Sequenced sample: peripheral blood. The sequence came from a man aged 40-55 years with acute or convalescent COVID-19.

The CDR3 DNA reads as TGTGCCAGCAGCCAGTATTTGAATTCGGACACCGGGGAGCTGTTTTTT. Translation gives CASSQYLNSDTGELFF. V and J are TRBV3-1 (or the pseudogene TRBV3-2) and TRBJ2-2; no clear D gene. Germline V lookup: CDR1 LGHDT, CDR2 YNNKEL (reference sequence). Between the trimmed V and J ends, which lost 3 bases and 3 bases, there was a span of 14 bases. The CDR3 is 16 residues long.